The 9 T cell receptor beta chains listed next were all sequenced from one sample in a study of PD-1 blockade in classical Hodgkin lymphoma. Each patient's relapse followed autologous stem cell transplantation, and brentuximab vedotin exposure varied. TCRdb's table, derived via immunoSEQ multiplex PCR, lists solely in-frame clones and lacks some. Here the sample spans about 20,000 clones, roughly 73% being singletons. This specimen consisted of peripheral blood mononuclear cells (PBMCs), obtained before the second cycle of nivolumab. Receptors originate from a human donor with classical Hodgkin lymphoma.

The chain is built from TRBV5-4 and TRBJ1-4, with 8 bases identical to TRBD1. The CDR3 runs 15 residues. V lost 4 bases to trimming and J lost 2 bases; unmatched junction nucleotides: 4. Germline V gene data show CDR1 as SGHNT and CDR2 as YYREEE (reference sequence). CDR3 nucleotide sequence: TGTGCCAGCAGCCTCACAGGGGGTACTAATGAAAAACTGTTTTTT. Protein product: CASSLTGGTNEKLFF.

CDR3 sequence: CASSLLVFGELFF. The CDR3 region has the DNA TGTGCCAGCAGCTTACTAGTGTTCGGGGAGCTGTTTTTT. The chain recombines TRBV7-6 with TRBJ2-2, with no clear D. Trimming removed 2 bases at V and 7 bases at J, with 8 bases between. Germline loops: CDR1 SGHVS, CDR2 FNYEAQ. This CDR3 has 13 amino acids.

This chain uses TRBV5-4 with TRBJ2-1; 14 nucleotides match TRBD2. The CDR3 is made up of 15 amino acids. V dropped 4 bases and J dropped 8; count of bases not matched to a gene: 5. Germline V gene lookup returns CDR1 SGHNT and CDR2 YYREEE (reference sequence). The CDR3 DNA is TGTGCCAGCAGCATCAGACTAGCGGGAGGGGATGAGCAGTTCTTC. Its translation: CASSIRLAGGDEQFF.

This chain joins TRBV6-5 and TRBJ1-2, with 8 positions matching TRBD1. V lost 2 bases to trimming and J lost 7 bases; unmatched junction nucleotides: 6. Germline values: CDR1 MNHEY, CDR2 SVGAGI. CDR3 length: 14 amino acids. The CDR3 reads CASSYLRTGSGYTF. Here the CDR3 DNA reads TGTGCCAGCAGTTACCTCAGGACAGGGTCTGGCTACACCTTC.

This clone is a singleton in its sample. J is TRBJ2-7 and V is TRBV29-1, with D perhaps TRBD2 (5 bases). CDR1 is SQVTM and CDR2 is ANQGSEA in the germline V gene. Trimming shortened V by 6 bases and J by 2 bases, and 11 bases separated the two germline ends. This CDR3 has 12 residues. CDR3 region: CSVTSGTYEQYF. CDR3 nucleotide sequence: TGCAGCGTCACGAGCGGAACCTACGAGCAGTACTTC.

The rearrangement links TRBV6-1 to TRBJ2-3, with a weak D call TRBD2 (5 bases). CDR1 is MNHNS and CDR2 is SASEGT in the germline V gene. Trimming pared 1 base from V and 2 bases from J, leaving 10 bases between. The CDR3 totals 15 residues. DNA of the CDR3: TGTGCCAGCAGTGAAGTCAGACTACCCACAGATACGCAGTATTTT. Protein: CASSEVRLPTDTQYF.

The CDR3 DNA reads TGTGCCAGTAGTGGAGCGGGAGGCCGCTACGAGCAGTACTTC. Its protein product is CASSGAGGRYEQYF. The chain recombines TRBV19 with TRBJ2-7; 9 bases align to TRBD2. The germline V gene has CDR1 LNHDA and CDR2 SQIVND (reference sequence). This CDR3 spans 14 amino acids. The ends lost 5 bases at V and 3 bases at J; junction bases unmatched: 5.

The CDR3 DNA is TGTGCCAGCAGCAAGAGCTCTGGGGCCAACGTCCTGACTTTC. Protein product: CASSKSSGANVLTF. This chain links TRBV27 with TRBJ2-6; no reliable D call. V lost 6 bases, J lost 0 bases, and 6 bases lay in between. This CDR3 is 14 amino acids long. The germline CDR1 and CDR2 sequences are MNHEY and SMNVEV (reference sequence).

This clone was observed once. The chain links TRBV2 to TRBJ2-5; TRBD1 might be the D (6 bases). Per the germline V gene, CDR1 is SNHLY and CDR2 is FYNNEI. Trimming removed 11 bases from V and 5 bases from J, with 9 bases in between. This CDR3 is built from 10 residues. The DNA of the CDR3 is TGTGCCGCCACAGGGGAGACCCAGTACTTC. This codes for CAATGETQYF.